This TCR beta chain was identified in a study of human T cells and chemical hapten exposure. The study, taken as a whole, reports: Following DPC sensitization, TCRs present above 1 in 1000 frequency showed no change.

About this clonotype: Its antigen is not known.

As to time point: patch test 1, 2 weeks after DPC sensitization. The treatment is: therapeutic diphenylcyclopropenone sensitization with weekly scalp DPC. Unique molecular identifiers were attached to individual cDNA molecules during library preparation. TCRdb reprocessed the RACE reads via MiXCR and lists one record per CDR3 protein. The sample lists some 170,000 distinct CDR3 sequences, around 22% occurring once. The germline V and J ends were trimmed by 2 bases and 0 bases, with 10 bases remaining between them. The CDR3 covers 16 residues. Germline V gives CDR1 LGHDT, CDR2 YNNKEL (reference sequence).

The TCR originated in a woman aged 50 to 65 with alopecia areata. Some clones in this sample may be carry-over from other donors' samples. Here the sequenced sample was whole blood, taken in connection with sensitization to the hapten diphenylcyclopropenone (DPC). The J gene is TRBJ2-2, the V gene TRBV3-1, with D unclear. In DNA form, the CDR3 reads TGTGCCAGCAGCCAACTGGACCCACCGAACACCGGGGAGCTGTTTTTT. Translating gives CASSQLDPPNTGELFF.